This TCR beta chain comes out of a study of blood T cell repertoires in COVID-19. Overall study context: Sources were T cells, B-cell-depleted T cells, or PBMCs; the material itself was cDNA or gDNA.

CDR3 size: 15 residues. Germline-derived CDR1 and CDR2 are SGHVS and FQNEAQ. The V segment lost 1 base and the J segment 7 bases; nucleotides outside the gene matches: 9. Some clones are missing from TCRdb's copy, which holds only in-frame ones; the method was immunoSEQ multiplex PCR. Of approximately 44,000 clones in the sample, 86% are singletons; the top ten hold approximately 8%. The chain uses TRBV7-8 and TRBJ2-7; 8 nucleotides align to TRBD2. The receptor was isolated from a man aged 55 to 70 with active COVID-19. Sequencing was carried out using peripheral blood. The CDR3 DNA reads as TGTGCCAGCAGCTTAGATTCGGGGGGGGGCCGAGAGCAGTACTTC. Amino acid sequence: CASSLDSGGGREQYF.